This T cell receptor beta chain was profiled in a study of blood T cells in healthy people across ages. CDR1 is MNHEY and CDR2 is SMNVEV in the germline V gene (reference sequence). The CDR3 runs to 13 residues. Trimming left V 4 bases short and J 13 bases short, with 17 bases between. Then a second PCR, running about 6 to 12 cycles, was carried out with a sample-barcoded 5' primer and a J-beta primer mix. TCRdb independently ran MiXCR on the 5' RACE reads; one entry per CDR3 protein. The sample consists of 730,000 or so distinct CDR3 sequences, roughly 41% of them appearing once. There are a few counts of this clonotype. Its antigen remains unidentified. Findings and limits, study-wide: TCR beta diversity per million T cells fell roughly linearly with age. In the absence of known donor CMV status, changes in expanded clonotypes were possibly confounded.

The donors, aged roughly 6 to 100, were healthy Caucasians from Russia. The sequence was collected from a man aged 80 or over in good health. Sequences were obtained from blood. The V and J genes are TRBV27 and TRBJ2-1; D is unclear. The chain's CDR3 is CASSWASSGEQFF. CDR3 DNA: TGTGCCAGCAGTTGGGCCTCATCGGGCGAACAGTTCTTC.